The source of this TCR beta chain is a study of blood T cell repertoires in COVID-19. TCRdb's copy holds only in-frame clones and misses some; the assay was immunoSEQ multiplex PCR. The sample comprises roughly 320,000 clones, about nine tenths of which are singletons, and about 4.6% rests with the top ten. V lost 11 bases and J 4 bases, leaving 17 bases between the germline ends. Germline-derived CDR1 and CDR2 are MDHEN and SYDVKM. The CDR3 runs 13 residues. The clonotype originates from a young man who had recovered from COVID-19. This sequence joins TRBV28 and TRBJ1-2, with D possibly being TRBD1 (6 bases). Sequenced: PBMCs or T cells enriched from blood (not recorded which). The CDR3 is CAWQAGTSYGYTF. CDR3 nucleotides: TGTGCCTGGCAGGCTGGGACAAGCTATGGCTACACCTTC.